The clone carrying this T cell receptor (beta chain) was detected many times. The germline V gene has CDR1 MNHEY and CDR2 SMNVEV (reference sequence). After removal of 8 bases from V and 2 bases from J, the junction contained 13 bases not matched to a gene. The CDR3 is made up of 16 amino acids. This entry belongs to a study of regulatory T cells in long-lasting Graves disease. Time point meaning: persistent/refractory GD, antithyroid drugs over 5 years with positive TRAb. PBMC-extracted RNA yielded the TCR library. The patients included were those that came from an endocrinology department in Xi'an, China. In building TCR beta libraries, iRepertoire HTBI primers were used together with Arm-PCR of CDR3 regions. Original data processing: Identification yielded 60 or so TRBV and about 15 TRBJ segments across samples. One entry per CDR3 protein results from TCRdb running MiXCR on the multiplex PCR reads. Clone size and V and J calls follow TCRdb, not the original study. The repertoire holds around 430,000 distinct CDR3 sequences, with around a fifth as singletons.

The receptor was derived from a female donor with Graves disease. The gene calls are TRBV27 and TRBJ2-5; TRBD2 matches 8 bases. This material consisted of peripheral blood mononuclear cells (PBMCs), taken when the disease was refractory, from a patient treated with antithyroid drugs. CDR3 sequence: CASHTRVAGRQETQYF. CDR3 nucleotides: TGTGCCAGCCACACTAGGGTAGCGGGGAGGCAAGAGACCCAGTACTTC.